This T cell receptor (beta chain) was sequenced for a study of lymphopenia after photon versus proton radiotherapy. Generated by immunoSEQ multiplex PCR, the TCRdb table keeps only in-frame clones and is missing some. Of some 30,000 clones in the sample, 80% to 90% are singletons; the top ten hold 50%. This clone was recorded a few times. Germline trimming cut 4 bases from V and 9 bases from J; bases unmatched to any gene: 8. CDR1 SGHAT and CDR2 FQDESV come from the germline V gene (reference sequence). The CDR3 is 15 amino acids. The sequence was obtained from a woman aged 55 to 70 with cholangiocarcinoma. Some clones in this sample may be carry-over from other donors' samples. This sample comprised peripheral blood, obtained from a patient treated with proton-based radiotherapy. The V gene is TRBV11-1, the J gene TRBJ1-6; 8 positions match TRBD1. CDR3 in DNA: TGTGCCAGCAGCTCGTCTACAGGGGGGGTTTCACCCCTCCACTTT. The encoded protein is CASSSSTGGVSPLHF.